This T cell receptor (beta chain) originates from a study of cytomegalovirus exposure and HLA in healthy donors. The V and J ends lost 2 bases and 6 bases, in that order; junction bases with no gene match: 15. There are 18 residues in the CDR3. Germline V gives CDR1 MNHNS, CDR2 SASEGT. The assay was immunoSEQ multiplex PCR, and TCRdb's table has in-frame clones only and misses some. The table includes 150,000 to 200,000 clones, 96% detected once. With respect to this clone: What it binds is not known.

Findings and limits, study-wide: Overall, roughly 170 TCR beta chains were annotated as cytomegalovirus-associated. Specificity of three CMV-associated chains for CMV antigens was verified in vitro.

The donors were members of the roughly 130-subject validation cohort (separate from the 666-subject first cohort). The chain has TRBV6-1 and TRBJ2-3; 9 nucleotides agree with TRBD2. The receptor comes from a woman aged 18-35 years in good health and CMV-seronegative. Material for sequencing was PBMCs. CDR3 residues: CASSENMGLAGYSDTQYF. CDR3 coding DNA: TGTGCCAGCAGTGAAAATATGGGTCTAGCGGGGTATTCGGATACGCAGTATTTT.